This T cell receptor beta chain was retrieved from a study of CD8+CD57+ T cells in acquired aplastic anemia. For CDR3 and TCR beta VDJ profiling, genomic DNA was the template used. One entry per CDR3 protein, called by TCRdb with MiXCR from the reads. The sample holds some 120,000 distinct CDR3 sequences, almost 40% seen once. Those patients picked for sequencing had displayed CD8+CD57+ cell expansion on flow cytometry. Each of the patients presented with severe acquired aplastic anemia. Germline CDR1 reads SGDLS; CDR2 reads YYNGEE. The CDR3 spans 17 residues. V lost 0 bases to trimming and J lost 5 bases, with 15 bases between them.

The V and J genes are TRBV9 and TRBJ1-6; possibly TRBD1 for D (5 bases). This sequence originates from a human donor with aplastic anemia. The sample taken for sequencing was sorted CD4+, CD8+, or CD8+CD57+ T cells (not recorded which) from PBMCs. CDR3 sequence: CASSVGGSVLDNSPLHF. The CDR3 DNA is TGTGCCAGCAGCGTAGGGGGGAGTGTTCTGGATAATTCACCCCTCCACTTT.